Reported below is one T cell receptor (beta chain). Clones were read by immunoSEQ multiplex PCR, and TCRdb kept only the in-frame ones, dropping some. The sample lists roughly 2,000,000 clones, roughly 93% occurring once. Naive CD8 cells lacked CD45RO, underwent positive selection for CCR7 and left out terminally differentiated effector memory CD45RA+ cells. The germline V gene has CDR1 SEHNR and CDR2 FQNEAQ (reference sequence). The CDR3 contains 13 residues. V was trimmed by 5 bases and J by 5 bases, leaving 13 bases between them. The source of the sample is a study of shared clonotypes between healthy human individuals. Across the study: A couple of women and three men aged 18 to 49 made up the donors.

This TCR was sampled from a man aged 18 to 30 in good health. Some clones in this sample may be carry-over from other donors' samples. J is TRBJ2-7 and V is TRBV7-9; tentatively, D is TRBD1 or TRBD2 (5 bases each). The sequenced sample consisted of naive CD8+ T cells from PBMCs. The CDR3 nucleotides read TGTGCCAGCAGCACCGGGACCATACACGAGCAGTACTTC. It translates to CASSTGTIHEQYF.